These 32 T cell receptor beta chains share one sample of origin, sequenced in a study of OX40 agonist ivuxolimab in advanced cancers. Repertoires were generated with immunoSEQ multiplex PCR, while TCRdb's copy carries only in-frame clones and drops some. This sample yields tens of thousands of clones, of which 80% to 90% are seen a single time; roughly a tenth belongs to the top ten. The source material was CD4+ or CD8+ T cells sorted from blood, sampled in a trial of the OX40 agonist ivuxolimab. The receptors originated from an adult with an advanced solid tumor such as melanoma, head and neck, liver or kidney cancer.

The count of this clone is one. V is TRBV6-1 and J is TRBJ1-2; D may be TRBD1 (6 bases). V lost 3 bases and J 2 bases, leaving 13 bases between the germline ends. This CDR3 region has 15 residues. Germline loops: CDR1 MNHNS, CDR2 SASEGT. The CDR3 sequence is CASSEASDRNYGYTF. The CDR3 nucleotides read TGTGCCAGCAGTGAGGCGAGCGACAGGAACTATGGCTACACCTTC.

The CDR3 DNA reads TGTGCCAGCAGCTTACGTTTAGGGTCCCAAGAGACCCAGTACTTC. Its translation is CASSLRLGSQETQYF. The chain couples TRBV11-2 to TRBJ2-5; D is ambiguous. V was clipped by 2 bases and J by 1 base, with 11 bases between them. This CDR3 is built from 15 residues. Germline values: CDR1 SGHAT, CDR2 FQNNGV.

The V call is TRBV10-3, the J call TRBJ2-7; D might be TRBD1 or TRBD2, each matching 5 bases. The V and J ends lost 4 bases and 3 bases respectively, with 28 bases between them. CDR3 length equals 19 residues. In germline, CDR1 is ENHRY, CDR2 SYGVKD. In DNA form, the CDR3 reads TGTGCCATCAGTGGACGGGATCCGGTTGGGGCAGGGAGTTTCTACGAGCAGTACTTC. Protein: CAISGRDPVGAGSFYEQYF.

CDR3 sequence: CASSFTSSGNTIYF. CDR3 in DNA: TGCGCCAGCAGCTTCACAAGCTCTGGAAACACCATATATTTT. The chain couples TRBV5-1 to TRBJ1-3; D is unresolved. The CDR3 is 14 residues long. V was pared by 2 bases and J by 0 bases, with 6 bases between. Per germline, CDR1 SGHRS and CDR2 YFSETQ.

This sequence joins TRBV5-6 and TRBJ1-5, with 8 bases fitting TRBD1. The CDR3 sequence is 15 residues long. V was clipped by 3 bases and J by 5 bases; unmatched bases: 7. From germline, CDR1 is SGHDT and CDR2 YYEEEE. For the CDR3, the DNA is TGTGCCAGCAGCTCCCTGGACAGGGACGATCAGCCCCAGCATTTT. Translation: CASSSLDRDDQPQHF.

V and J are TRBV9 and TRBJ2-7; D might be TRBD2 (5 bases). This CDR3 comprises 10 residues. Germline CDR1 SGDLS, CDR2 YYNGEE. The germline V and J ends were trimmed by 8 bases and 9 bases, with 12 bases remaining between them. The CDR3 DNA is TGTGCCAGGATTCCTGGAGGGCAGTACTTC. Translating gives CARIPGGQYF. The entire variable domain, with the rest obtained from reference TRBV9 and TRBJ2-7, is as follows: DSGVTQTPKHLITATGQRVTLRCSPRSGDLSVYWYQQSLDQGLQFLIQYYNGEERAKGNILERFSAQQFPDLHSELNLSSLELGDSALYFCARIPGGQYFGPGTRLTVT.

The chain combines TRBV10-3 with TRBJ2-1; 9 nucleotides align to TRBD2. The CDR3 extends over 14 amino acids. The germline V gene has CDR1 ENHRY and CDR2 SYGVKD. The trim removed 6 bases at V and 9 bases at J, leaving 9 bases unmatched. The CDR3 DNA is TGTGCCATCAGCTCCGGGACTAGCCGAGTTGAGCAGTTCTTC. Protein sequence: CAISSGTSRVEQFF.

V and J are TRBV27 and TRBJ2-7; 13 nucleotides match TRBD2. V shed 6 bases and J 4 bases; nucleotides not matched to a gene: 9. The CDR3 runs 16 residues. In germline, CDR1 is MNHEY, CDR2 SMNVEV (reference sequence). The CDR3 region is CASSPRETSGGYEQYF. DNA of the CDR3: TGTGCCAGCAGCCCTAGGGAGACTAGCGGGGGGTACGAGCAGTACTTC.

This clone was seen more than once but under ten times. The V gene is TRBV6-1, the J gene TRBJ1-5; TRBD1 is a possible D gene (5 bases). The V end was cut by 0 bases, the J end by 6 bases, with 12 bases between. CDR1 is MNHNS and CDR2 is SASEGT in the germline V gene. CDR3 length equals 15 residues. CDR3 residues: CASSEASGGGQPQHF. The CDR3 DNA reads TGTGCCAGCAGTGAAGCGAGCGGGGGAGGTCAGCCCCAGCATTTT.

CDR3 DNA: TGTGCCAGCACTGCCTGGACTAATAATTCACCCCTCCACTTT. This translates into CASTAWTNNSPLHF. This chain links TRBV28 with TRBJ1-6; D uncertain. Germline V gives CDR1 MDHEN, CDR2 SYDVKM. The V end lost 7 bases, the J end lost 5 bases, and 12 bases lay between the germline ends. This CDR3 spans 14 amino acids.

J is TRBJ1-3 and V is TRBV18, with D perhaps matching TRBD1 (6 bases). The CDR3 runs to 16 residues. V lost 3 bases and J lost 1, with 13 bases in between. Germline V gene data show CDR1 as KGHSH and CDR2 as LQKENI. DNA of the CDR3: TGTGCCAGCTCACCTTCTACAGGGATTTCTGGAAACACCATATATTTT. It is translated as CASSPSTGISGNTIYF.

The rearrangement joins TRBV6-6 to TRBJ1-1, with D hard to call. The ends were cut back, 0 bases at V and 1 base at J, with 12 bases in the middle. Germline CDR1 MNHNY, CDR2 SVGAGI (reference sequence). This CDR3 is 16 amino acids long. In DNA form, the CDR3 reads TGTGCCAGCAGTTACTCGAGCTGGGCCCCGAACACTGAAGCTTTCTTT. This gives the protein CASSYSSWAPNTEAFF.

This chain joins TRBV25-1 and TRBJ1-1; unclear D gene. This CDR3 spans 13 amino acids. CDR1 is MGHDK, CDR2 SYGVNS, per germline. V lost 1 base to trimming and J lost 1 base, with 4 bases between them. CDR3 amino acids: CASSESGNTEAFF. In nucleotides, the CDR3 is TGTGCCAGCAGTGAATCAGGGAACACTGAAGCTTTCTTT.

V usage is TRBV29-1 and J usage is TRBJ2-7; D unclear. Trimming cost V 8 bases and J 6 bases, with 17 bases left between them. Germline values: CDR1 SQVTM, CDR2 ANQGSEA. This CDR3 contains 12 residues. CDR3 nucleotides: TGCAGCATAAAGAACCCCGTTTCCGAGCAGTACTTC. This gives the protein CSIKNPVSEQYF.

The rearrangement uses TRBV6-1 and TRBJ2-1; D ambiguous. Germline values: CDR1 MNHNS, CDR2 SASEGT. This CDR3 has 13 residues. Trimming took off 11 bases at V and 4 bases at J, with 15 bases between the two ends. CDR3 region: CASDPGEYNEQFF. Here the CDR3 DNA reads TGTGCCTCGGATCCAGGAGAGTACAATGAGCAGTTCTTC.

The chain employs TRBV5-1 and TRBJ1-2, with a weak D call TRBD1 (5 bases). The V end lost 4 bases, the J end lost 4 bases, and 11 bases lay between the germline ends. CDR3 size: 13 residues. Per germline, CDR1 SGHRS and CDR2 YFSETQ. CDR3: CASSGDGSYGYTF. In DNA form, the CDR3 reads TGCGCCAGCAGCGGGGACGGTAGCTATGGCTACACCTTC.

This chain uses TRBV28 with TRBJ2-2, with 13 bases fitting TRBD2. Germline assignment: CDR1 MDHEN and CDR2 SYDVKM. The CDR3 consists of 17 residues. Unmatched junction bases numbered 6, after V lost 4 bases and J lost 4 bases. The CDR3 DNA reads TGTGCCAGCAGTTCGGGACTAGCGGGATTTCGCACCGGGGAGCTGTTTTTT. Translation gives CASSSGLAGFRTGELFF.

The chain carries TRBV2 and TRBJ1-1; possibly TRBD1 for D (6 bases). The V and J ends lost 6 bases and 5 bases respectively, with 13 bases between them. The germline V gene has CDR1 SNHLY and CDR2 FYNNEI. This CDR3 region has 13 residues. This chain's CDR3 is CASRAGEGTEAFF. CDR3 in DNA: TGTGCCAGCAGGGCAGGGGAAGGTACTGAAGCTTTCTTT.

The rearrangement uses TRBV2 and TRBJ2-7, with unresolved D. This CDR3 region has 12 residues. CDR1 is SNHLY and CDR2 is FYNNEI in the germline V gene. The V and J ends lost 8 bases and 0 bases respectively, with 8 bases between them. CDR3: CASLSSSYEQYF. CDR3 DNA: TGTGCCAGCTTATCGAGCTCCTACGAGCAGTACTTC.

CDR3 loop: CASSPTPDADYGYTF. The CDR3 DNA reads TGCGCCAGCAGCCCCACCCCGGACGCAGACTATGGCTACACCTTC. The rearrangement joins TRBV4-1 to TRBJ1-2; no reliable D call. Germline V gives CDR1 MGHRA, CDR2 YSYEKL. This CDR3 is built from 15 residues. V was trimmed by 4 bases and J by 3 bases, leaving 15 bases between them.

The chain employs TRBV12-2 and TRBJ2-7; TRBD1, the D gene given by the table, was not confirmed from the DNA. TRBV12-2 is classified as a pseudogene. This CDR3 spans 14 amino acids. Here the CDR3 reads CASRSGTGSYEQYF. CDR3 bases: TGTGCAAGTCGCTCCGGGACAGGGTCCTACGAGCAGTACTTC.

The gene calls are TRBV7-8 and TRBJ2-7; 7 nucleotides line up with TRBD1. The CDR3 has 12 residues. J gave up 6 bases and V 5 bases, and 4 bases lay outside the gene matches. Germline V CDR1 and CDR2: SGHVS, FQNEAQ. CDR3 amino acids: CASSPRDSEQYF. As DNA, the CDR3 is TGTGCCAGCAGCCCTCGGGACAGCGAGCAGTACTTC.

V usage is TRBV27 and J usage is TRBJ2-7; unclear D gene. Germline CDR1 is MNHEY and CDR2 is SMNVEV (reference sequence). Trimming stripped 3 bases from V and 6 bases from J, with 15 bases between. The CDR3 consists of 14 residues. This CDR3 reads CASSFRAVTGEQYF. Written as DNA, the CDR3 is TGTGCCAGCAGTTTTCGGGCGGTGACGGGCGAGCAGTACTTC.

This rearrangement joins TRBV6-5 to TRBJ1-2; 9 bases fit TRBD1. CDR1 and CDR2 from the germline V gene are MNHEY and SVGAGI. This CDR3 has 13 amino acids. V dropped 6 bases and J dropped 8; count of bases not matched to a gene: 7. The CDR3 DNA reads TGTGCCAGCAGGGAACAGGGGGCGGCGGGCTACACCTTC. The encoded protein is CASREQGAAGYTF.

This chain links TRBV18 with TRBJ1-2; tentatively, D is TRBD1 (5 bases). The germline gives CDR1 KGHSH, CDR2 LQKENI. The CDR3 runs to 15 residues. V lost 3 bases to trimming and J lost 3 bases, with 14 bases between them. In DNA form, the CDR3 reads TGTGCCAGCTCACCTCCCGGGACGGGATACTATGGCTACACCTTC. Translating gives CASSPPGTGYYGYTF. Drawing the rest from reference TRBV18 and TRBJ1-2, the complete variable domain is NAGVMQNPRHLVRRRGQEARLRCSPMKGHSHVYWYRQLPEEGLKFMVYLQKENIIDESGMPKERFSAEFPKEGPSILRIQQVVRGDSAAYFCASSPPGTGYYGYTFGSGTRLTVV.

The V gene is TRBV9, the J gene TRBJ1-4; TRBD1 matches 12 bases. This CDR3 contains 15 residues. The germline gives CDR1 SGDLS, CDR2 YYNGEE. V lost 3 bases and J lost 8; bases outside the gene matches: 5. Here the CDR3 reads CASSEGQGAGEKLFF. The CDR3 DNA reads as TGTGCCAGCAGCGAGGGACAGGGGGCAGGGGAAAAACTGTTTTTT.

This chain connects TRBV5-3 to TRBJ1-1; 7 nucleotides match TRBD1. TRBV5-3 is an ORF, and what it does is uncertain. CDR3 size: 17 residues. V lost 0 bases and J lost 0; bases outside the gene matches: 8. CDR3 region: CARSLGQGVWVNTEAFF. CDR3 DNA: TGTGCCAGAAGCTTGGGACAGGGAGTCTGGGTGAACACTGAAGCTTTCTTT.

This chain uses TRBV28 with TRBJ1-5; the D is unclear. The CDR3 has 14 amino acids. The V end lost 3 bases, the J end lost 4 bases, and 10 bases lay between the germline ends. Germline loops: CDR1 MDHEN, CDR2 SYDVKM. As DNA, the CDR3 is TGTGCCAGCAGTTTTTTACAGACTAATCAGCCCCAGCATTTT. Amino acids: CASSFLQTNQPQHF. Supplemented by reference TRBV28 and TRBJ1-5, the full variable domain reads DVKVTQSSRYLVKRTGEKVFLECVQDMDHENMFWYRQDPGLGLRLIYFSYDVKMKEKGDIPEGYSVSREKKERFSLILESASTNQTSMYLCASSFLQTNQPQHFGDGTRLSIL.

V usage is TRBV7-9 and J usage is TRBJ2-2; 11 bases are shared with TRBD1. This CDR3 contains 15 residues. Trimming cost V 4 bases and J 6 bases; bases outside gene matches: 4. Germline V gene data show CDR1 as SEHNR and CDR2 as FQNEAQ (reference sequence). The CDR3 spells CASSWTGGAAGELFF. CDR3 coding DNA: TGTGCCAGCAGCTGGACAGGGGGCGCCGCCGGGGAGCTGTTTTTT.

J is TRBJ2-5 and V is TRBV4-1; 8 bases align to TRBD2. Per the germline V gene, CDR1 is MGHRA and CDR2 is YSYEKL. The CDR3 covers 14 residues. V lost 4 bases and J lost 2; bases outside the gene matches: 3. The CDR3 spells CASSLLAVQETQYF. The CDR3 coding sequence is TGCGCCAGCAGCCTACTAGCGGTACAAGAGACCCAGTACTTC.

This sequence joins TRBV19 and TRBJ1-3, with 7 bases lining up with TRBD1. CDR3 length: 17 amino acids. With 5 bases clipped from V and 3 bases from J, the junction kept 13 bases outside the gene matches. Germline lookup yields CDR1 LNHDA and CDR2 SQIVND (reference sequence). CDR3 protein: CASSPLQGPAGGNTIYF. The CDR3 DNA reads TGTGCCAGTAGTCCATTACAGGGGCCCGCCGGTGGAAACACCATATATTTT. The full variable domain, rest sourced from reference TRBV19 and TRBJ1-3, is DGGITQSPKYLFRKEGQNVTLSCEQNLNHDAMYWYRQDPGQGLRLIYYSQIVNDFQKGDIAEGYSVSREKKESFPLTVTSAQKNPTAFYLCASSPLQGPAGGNTIYFGEGSWLTVV.

The V gene is TRBV7-9, the J gene TRBJ2-5, with D perhaps TRBD2 (5 bases). The CDR3 covers 14 residues. Germline lookup yields CDR1 SEHNR and CDR2 FQNEAQ (reference sequence). V was shortened by 7 bases and J by 4 bases, with 16 bases between the two germline ends. CDR3 residues: CASTPGNTGETQYF. The CDR3 DNA sequence: TGTGCCAGCACCCCGGGAAACACCGGAGAGACCCAGTACTTC.